The 13 T cell receptor beta chains listed next were all sequenced from one sample in a study of CD8+CD57+ T cells in acquired aplastic anemia. Genomic DNA, the template, was used for profiling of the TCR beta VDJ and CDR3. TCRdb reanalysed the reads using MiXCR and keeps one entry per CDR3 protein. Of 400,000 to 600,000 distinct CDR3 sequences in the sample, around 33% were seen once. The sequenced patients had an expansion of CD8+CD57+ cells seen by flow cytometry. What was sequenced was sorted CD4+, CD8+, or CD8+CD57+ T cells (not recorded which) from PBMCs. Every receptor here comes from a human donor with aplastic anemia.

This clonotype occurred a few times. V is TRBV15 and J is TRBJ1-5; D perhaps matches TRBD1 (5 bases). Per the germline V gene, CDR1 is LNHNV and CDR2 is YYDKDF (reference sequence). This CDR3 has 14 amino acids. The V and J ends lost 2 bases and 5 bases respectively, with 10 bases between them. The DNA for the CDR3 is TGTGCCACCAGCAGACAGGGCGGGGATCAGCCCCAGCATTTT. This translates into CATSRQGGDQPQHF.

The chain combines TRBV30 with TRBJ1-1; D gene ambiguous. With 3 bases removed from V and 1 base from J, the gap between germline ends came to 15 bases. Germline lookup yields CDR1 GTSNPN and CDR2 SVGIG (reference sequence). The CDR3 totals 15 residues. The CDR3 loop reads CAWSEGRKGNTEAFF. CDR3 sequence (DNA): TGTGCCTGGAGCGAGGGCCGAAAGGGGAACACTGAAGCTTTCTTT.

This clonotype was seen only a few times. The chain recombines TRBV12-5 with TRBJ1-1, with no clear D. The CDR3 extends over 14 amino acids. V was clipped by 2 bases and J by 0 bases, with 7 bases between them. Germline V gene lookup returns CDR1 LGHNT and CDR2 FRNRAP. CDR3 nucleotide sequence: TGTGCTAGTGGTTTGAGTGAGATGAACACTGAAGCTTTCTTT. Its protein product is CASGLSEMNTEAFF.

This clonotype has ten or more counts. The rearrangement links TRBV4-3 to TRBJ1-2; D possibly corresponds to TRBD1 (5 bases). Germline CDR1 reads LGHNA; CDR2 reads YSLEER. The CDR3 totals 15 residues. The germline V and J ends were trimmed by 6 bases and 0 bases, with 14 bases remaining between them. The CDR3 reads CASSQGQATNYGYTF. The CDR3, as DNA: TGCGCCAGCAGTCAGGGCCAAGCAACTAACTATGGCTACACCTTC.

About this clonotype itself: A much larger clone differs from this one at a single base, so this may be a read error. The genes are TRBV19 and TRBJ2-1; D is unclear. This CDR3 has 13 amino acids. Germline V gene data show CDR1 as LNHDA and CDR2 as SQIVND (reference sequence). CDR3 loop: CASRYGAYNKQFF. The DNA for the CDR3 is TGTGCCAGTAGATACGGAGCTTACAATAAGCAGTTCTTC.

The chain employs TRBV7-2 and TRBJ1-4, with D unclear. V was cut by 5 bases and J by 10 bases, with 17 bases left in between. The CDR3 spans 14 residues. The germline gives CDR1 SGHTA, CDR2 FQGNSA. CDR3 bases: TGTGCCAGCAGCCGTACAGCTCACTCTGGAAAACTGTTTTTT. Its protein product is CASSRTAHSGKLFF.

This clonotype came up once. The rearrangement joins TRBV11-2 to TRBJ2-3; 9 bases map to TRBD1. The CDR3 contains 15 residues. Unmatched junction bases numbered 6, after V lost 5 bases and J lost 3 bases. CDR1 and CDR2 from the germline V gene are SGHAT and FQNNGV. Here the CDR3 reads CASSQPGQGTDTQYF. CDR3 DNA: TGTGCCAGCAGCCAGCCGGGACAGGGAACAGATACGCAGTATTTT. The full variable domain, with the rest looked up from reference TRBV11-2 and TRBJ2-3, is EAGVAQSPRYKIIEKRQSVAFWCNPISGHATLYWYQQILGQGPKLLIQFQNNGVVDDSQLPKDRFSAERLKGVDSTLKIQPAKLEDSAVYLCASSQPGQGTDTQYFGPGTRLTVL.

This clonotype was detected many times. The chain links TRBV7-2 to TRBJ2-5; 8 bases are shared with TRBD2. There are 15 residues in the CDR3. Trimming cost V 5 bases and J 5 bases; bases outside gene matches: 10. From germline, CDR1 is SGHTA and CDR2 FQGNSA. For the CDR3, the DNA is TGTGCCAGCAGCCGTGACGCGGGGGGTTGGGAGACCCAGTACTTC. Residues: CASSRDAGGWETQYF. Based on the CDR3 plus reference TRBV7-2 and TRBJ2-5, the full variable domain is GAGVSQSPSNKVTEKGKDVELRCDPISGHTALYWYRQSLGQGLEFLIYFQGNSAPDKSGLPSDRFSAERTGGSVSTLTIQRTQQEDSAVYLCASSRDAGGWETQYFGPGTRLLVL.

This chain links TRBV4-2 with TRBJ2-7, with 15 bases identical to TRBD2. V dropped 0 bases and J dropped 0; count of bases not matched to a gene: 3. The CDR3 runs 18 residues. The germline gives CDR1 LGHNA, CDR2 YNFKEQ. CDR3 residues: CASSQEGLAGGPSYEQYF. The CDR3 nucleotides are TGTGCCAGCAGCCAAGAGGGACTAGCGGGAGGACCCTCCTACGAGCAGTACTTC.

This clonotype was detected only a few times. The chain employs TRBV11-1 and TRBJ1-4, with a weak D call TRBD1 (5 bases). The ends were cut back, 1 base at V and 8 bases at J, with 17 bases in the middle. Germline V CDR1 and CDR2: SGHAT, FQDESV (reference sequence). The CDR3 runs 16 residues. Here the CDR3 reads CASSLGSARAGEKLFF. The CDR3 DNA reads as TGTGCCAGCAGCTTAGGTTCCGCGAGGGCAGGGGAAAAACTGTTTTTT.

The V gene is TRBV3-1, the J gene TRBJ1-2; 11 positions agree with TRBD1. Germline assignment: CDR1 LGHDT and CDR2 YNNKEL (reference sequence). The CDR3 extends over 16 amino acids. Unmatched junction bases numbered 8, after V lost 4 bases and J lost 4 bases. Here the CDR3 reads CASSRKPGTGGYGYTF. The CDR3 DNA reads TGTGCCAGCAGCCGAAAACCCGGGACAGGGGGCTATGGCTACACCTTC.

This clonotype was recorded at least ten times. This sequence joins TRBV5-1 and TRBJ2-7, with a tentative D call TRBD1 (7 bases). V dropped 6 bases and J dropped 5 bases, with 15 bases sitting between them. This CDR3 is 13 amino acids long. CDR1 SGHRS and CDR2 YFSETQ come from the germline V gene. DNA of the CDR3: TGCGCCAGCATTCCAGGGGGGTTGGACGAGCAGTACTTC. Protein product: CASIPGGLDEQYF. The full variable domain, rest sourced from reference TRBV5-1 and TRBJ2-7, is KAGVTQTPRYLIKTRGQQVTLSCSPISGHRSVSWYQQTPGQGLQFLFEYFSETQRNKGNFPGRFSGRQFSNSRSEMNVSTLELGDSALYLCASIPGGLDEQYFGPGTRLTVT.

The V call is TRBV5-8, the J call TRBJ2-5, with a possible D match to TRBD1 (5 bases). The CDR3 totals 14 residues. V was pared by 0 bases and J by 5 bases, with 11 bases between. Germline V gene sequence: CDR1 SGHTS, CDR2 YDEGEE. The CDR3 region is CASSLVLGDETQYF. In DNA form, the CDR3 reads TGTGCCAGCAGCTTGGTTTTAGGGGATGAGACCCAGTACTTC.